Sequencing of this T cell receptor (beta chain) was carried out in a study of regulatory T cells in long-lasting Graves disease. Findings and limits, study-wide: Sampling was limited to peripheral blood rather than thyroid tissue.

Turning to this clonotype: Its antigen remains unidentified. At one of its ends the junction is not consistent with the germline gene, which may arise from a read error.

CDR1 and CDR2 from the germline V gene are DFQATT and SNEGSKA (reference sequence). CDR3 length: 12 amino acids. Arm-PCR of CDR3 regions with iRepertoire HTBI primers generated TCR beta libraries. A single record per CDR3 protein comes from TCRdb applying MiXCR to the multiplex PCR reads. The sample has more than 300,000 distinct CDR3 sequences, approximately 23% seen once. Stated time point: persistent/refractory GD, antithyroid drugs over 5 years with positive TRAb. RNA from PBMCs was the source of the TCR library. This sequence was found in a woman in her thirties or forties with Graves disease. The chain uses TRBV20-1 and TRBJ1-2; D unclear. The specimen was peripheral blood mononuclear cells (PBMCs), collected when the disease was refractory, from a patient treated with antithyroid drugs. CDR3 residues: CSARRPGYGYIF. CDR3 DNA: TGCAGTGCTAGAAGGCCCGGCTATGGCTACATCTTC.